One and the same sample provided the 19 T cell receptor beta chains below, sequenced in a study of vaccination effects on CD4 cells after COVID-19. ViraFEST used viral peptide pools to expand antigen-specific CD4+ T cells before sequencing. Following an approximately 11-day culture, CD4+ T cells were purified. Participants were given two doses of BNT162b2 or mRNA-1273 vaccine. These TCRs are of unknown antigen specificity. Libraries were prepared by immunoSEQ multiplex PCR; TCRdb keeps only in-frame clonotypes and omits some of them. The data show about 24,000 clones, roughly 70% seen once. The sample was CD4+ T cells from PBMCs cultured with SARS-CoV-2 spike peptides, taken after COVID-19 vaccination. The receptors originated from a human donor who received a COVID-19 vaccine.

The chain has TRBV6-5 and TRBJ2-7; 8 nucleotides agree with TRBD1. The CDR3 runs to 14 residues. CDR1 is MNHEY, CDR2 SVGAGI, per germline. V trimming: 5 bases; J trimming: 0 bases; junction bases outside the gene matches: 3. The CDR3 here is CASSRQGLSYEQYF. The CDR3 coding sequence is TGTGCCAGCAGTAGACAGGGGCTCTCCTACGAGCAGTACTTC.

This sequence joins TRBV6-5 and TRBJ2-7; tentatively, D is TRBD2 (6 bases). CDR1 is MNHEY, CDR2 SVGAGI, per germline. The CDR3 runs 13 residues. Trimming cost V 4 bases and J 3 bases, with 10 bases left between them. The CDR3 here is CASSSQGGYEQYF. CDR3 coding DNA: TGTGCCAGCAGTTCCCAGGGAGGCTACGAGCAGTACTTC.

The V and J genes are TRBV29-1 and TRBJ1-1, with D possibly matching TRBD1 (6 bases). Germline CDR1 SQVTM, CDR2 ANQGSEA. V lost 3 bases and J 5 bases, leaving 16 bases between the germline ends. The CDR3 length is 14 residues. The CDR3 nucleotides read TGCAGCGTTGAGGAAAATTCAAGGGGGACTGAAGCTTTCTTT. It translates to CSVEENSRGTEAFF.

This clone turned up a few times. V is TRBV19 and J is TRBJ1-5; tentative D call: TRBD1 (5 bases). V lost 3 bases, J lost 4 bases, and 13 bases lay in between. Germline V gives CDR1 LNHDA, CDR2 SQIVND (reference sequence). The CDR3 covers 15 residues. The CDR3 reads CASSMAVRGNQPQHF. The CDR3 bases are TGTGCCAGTAGTATGGCTGTTAGGGGAAATCAGCCCCAGCATTTT.

The chain combines TRBV5-1 with TRBJ2-7, with D possibly matching TRBD1 (5 bases). The CDR3 has 14 residues. Trimming cost V 0 bases and J 4 bases, with 11 bases left between them. Germline loops: CDR1 SGHRS, CDR2 YFSETQ. The CDR3 coding sequence is TGCGCCAGCAGCTTGGATCAGGGTGCTTACGAGCAGTACTTC. This sequence encodes CASSLDQGAYEQYF.

J is TRBJ1-1 and V is TRBV11-2; D is unresolved. CDR3 length equals 14 residues. The germline V gene has CDR1 SGHAT and CDR2 FQNNGV. V was pared by 5 bases and J by 0 bases, with 10 bases between. The CDR3 sequence is CASSPHTMNTEAFF. As DNA, the CDR3 is TGTGCCAGCAGCCCGCACACTATGAACACTGAAGCTTTCTTT.

V usage is TRBV5-1 and J usage is TRBJ1-5; D is unclear. CDR3 length: 20 amino acids. V was trimmed by 2 bases and J by 1 base, leaving 25 bases between them. Germline lookup yields CDR1 SGHRS and CDR2 YFSETQ. CDR3 DNA: TGCGCCAGCAGCTTCCCCAGCAATTTCCCTCTTCCGACGAGCAATCAGCCCCAGCATTTT. This codes for CASSFPSNFPLPTSNQPQHF.

This clone was counted once. This rearrangement joins TRBV2 to TRBJ1-6; 7 nucleotides align to TRBD1. The CDR3 covers 14 residues. From germline, CDR1 is SNHLY and CDR2 FYNNEI. Trimming removed 6 bases from V and 10 bases from J; junction bases left unmatched: 9. The CDR3 DNA is TGTGCCAGCAGACCAGGGGGGACGACCTCACCCCTCCACTTT. Amino acids: CASRPGGTTSPLHF.

The chain joins TRBV7-2 to TRBJ1-5; D is possibly TRBD1 (5 bases). CDR1 and CDR2 (germline): SGHTA, FQGNSA. CDR3 length: 15 residues. Trimming stripped 1 base from V and 6 bases from J, with 13 bases between. The CDR3 sequence is CASSLDRQLGQPQHF. Written as DNA, the CDR3 is TGTGCCAGCAGCTTAGATCGACAGCTCGGTCAGCCCCAGCATTTT.

There are a few counts of this clone. J is TRBJ1-2 and V is TRBV5-4; 9 bases agree with TRBD1. V was pared by 0 bases and J by 6 bases, with 3 bases of the junction left unmatched. This CDR3 contains 14 residues. Per the germline V gene, CDR1 is SGHNT and CDR2 is YYREEE (reference sequence). The CDR3 DNA sequence: TGTGCCAGCAGCTTGGACAGGGGGCAGGATGGCTACACCTTC. This codes for CASSLDRGQDGYTF.

The chain links TRBV10-3 to TRBJ2-5; D is ambiguous. CDR1 is ENHRY, CDR2 SYGVKD, per germline. The CDR3 loop spans 13 amino acids. With 0 bases removed from V and 12 bases from J, the gap between germline ends came to 14 bases. CDR3 region: CAISESGETTEYF. In DNA form, the CDR3 reads TGTGCCATCAGTGAGTCCGGAGAAACCACGGAGTACTTC.

The chain has TRBV9 and TRBJ1-1; D gene ambiguous. This CDR3 is built from 13 residues. The germline V gene encodes CDR1 SGDLS and CDR2 YYNGEE. The V gene lost 0 bases and the J gene lost 7 bases, with 10 bases spanning the gap. The CDR3 loop is CASSVEQGSEAFF. CDR3 nucleotide sequence: TGTGCCAGCAGCGTAGAACAAGGGAGTGAAGCTTTCTTT.

V is TRBV29-1 and J is TRBJ1-2; no definite D call. The CDR3 is 14 amino acids. Between the trimmed V and J ends, which lost 1 base and 2 bases, there was a span of 11 bases. Germline assignment: CDR1 SQVTM and CDR2 ANQGSEA. CDR3 amino acids: CSVEAKGPNYGYTF. The CDR3 DNA is TGCAGCGTTGAAGCGAAGGGCCCAAACTATGGCTACACCTTC.

V gene TRBV6-5 combines with J gene TRBJ1-2; 7 bases fit TRBD1. Trimming cost V 6 bases and J 8 bases; bases outside gene matches: 9. Germline assignment: CDR1 MNHEY and CDR2 SVGAGI. CDR3 length equals 13 residues. The CDR3 protein is CASSADRVKGYTF. DNA for the CDR3: TGTGCCAGCAGCGCTGACAGGGTAAAGGGCTACACCTTC.

The chain is built from TRBV5-1 and TRBJ2-3; TRBD2 aligns across 7 bases. The CDR3 extends over 16 amino acids. CDR1 is SGHRS, CDR2 YFSETQ, per germline. V shed 0 bases, J shed 5 bases, and the junction held 9 bases outside the gene matches. The CDR3 is CASSLALGLVVDTQYF. CDR3 nucleotides: TGCGCCAGCAGCTTGGCCCTAGGACTAGTAGTAGATACGCAGTATTTT.

V gene TRBV11-2 combines with J gene TRBJ2-7; 7 nucleotides line up with TRBD2. The CDR3 is made up of 14 amino acids. CDR1 is SGHAT, CDR2 FQNNGV, per germline. The junction had 4 bases not matched to a gene; V was cut back by 3 bases and J by 2 bases. The CDR3 bases are TGTGCCAGCAGCTTGAGTGCGGGGGCCTACGAGCAGTACTTC. This gives the protein CASSLSAGAYEQYF.

In the case of this clone: At the DNA level, this CDR3 is encoded by other sequences in the same sample as well. The genes are TRBV3-1 (or the pseudogene TRBV3-2) and TRBJ2-5; tentative D call: TRBD2 (6 bases). Per the germline V gene, CDR1 is LGHDT and CDR2 is YNNKEL (reference sequence). The V end lost 5 bases, the J end lost 4 bases, and 8 bases lay between the germline ends. The CDR3 sequence is 12 residues long. Written as DNA, the CDR3 is TGTGCCAGCAGCACGGGACTAGAGACCCAGTACTTC. Translating it yields CASSTGLETQYF.

The chain uses TRBV27 and TRBJ2-5; D call uncertain. The CDR3 sequence is 17 residues long. The V gene lost 0 bases and the J gene lost 9 bases, with 23 bases spanning the gap. CDR1 is MNHEY, CDR2 SMNVEV, per germline (reference sequence). As DNA, the CDR3 is TGTGCCAGCAGTTTATCCACCCCAGGAACGGCCAGTCGGGCCCAGTACTTC. Its protein is CASSLSTPGTASRAQYF.

The chain joins TRBV5-1 to TRBJ2-2; 7 bases are shared with TRBD1. V lost 2 bases and J lost 6; bases outside the gene matches: 4. The CDR3 has 14 residues. Germline V lookup: CDR1 SGHRS, CDR2 YFSETQ. CDR3 sequence: CASSFQQGSGELFF. The CDR3 bases are TGCGCCAGCAGCTTTCAACAGGGGTCCGGGGAGCTGTTTTTT.